This TCR beta chain was identified during a study of shared clonotypes between healthy human individuals (dated by TCRdb to 2020 to 2021). Some background on the complete study: The cohort included three men and a couple of women between 18 and 49 years of age. Blood TCR repertoires of 5 or 6 healthy adults were deeply sequenced to estimate repertoire size and the extent of clonotype sharing between individuals. Libraries were prepared and TCR repertoires were sequenced by different laboratories using diverse techniques, in order to increase sequencing depth and limit assay-specific biases. Per donor, leukapheresis produced somewhere between about 0.9 and 10 billion PBMCs.

The donors were healthy, HIV-negative adults who had no recently reported acute infections or vaccinations. All donors were Caucasian adults living in Nashville, Tennessee, USA. For unsorted samples, roughly 86 million PBMCs were counted and genomic DNA was extracted with the QIAamp DNA Blood Mini kit. Blood was obtained by leukapheresis, after which PBMCs were separated by Ficoll-Histopaque density gradient centrifugation and cryopreserved in liquid nitrogen vapor phase. The CDR3 runs 11 amino acids, cysteine and phenylalanine included. CDR3 DNA only is kept here, 33 bases in frame from base 1. The junction carries 8 bases between V and J, which are trimmed by 2 bases and 10 bases respectively. The germline V gene gives CDR1 as MNHEY and CDR2 as SVGAGI. Remarks on this clone: The antigen it binds to is not known. The input lacks base qualities; no much larger clone sits a single base away.

Using the deep immunoSEQ assay, multiplex PCR amplified TCR CDR3 regions from genomic DNA. Genomic DNA extracted from each cell subset was distributed evenly over all wells of several immunoSEQ 96-well plates, and each plate served as one replicate. For unsorted PBMC, each replicate PCR was loaded with roughly 0.3 ug genomic DNA, equivalent to tens of thousands of T cell genomes. Genomic DNA from unsorted PBMC was sequenced over ten immunoSEQ deep assay plates. The purified libraries were quantified using a Qubit 3.0 fluorometer, sized with a Bioanalyzer 2100, and then quantified again using the KAPA Library Quantification kit. Every immunoSEQ 96-well plate was sequenced on a dedicated single-read 150-cycle Illumina NextSeq 550 flow cell. Per the authors' processing: Because the immunoSEQ output held only junctional sequences and lacked quality scores, the filtering could not match the filtering applied to full-length reads. Sequences were annotated with PyIR, a Python wrapper for IgBLAST v1.9, using IMGT germline references to assign V/J genes and CDR3. Reads were removed for weak V/J assignments (E-value above 1e-6), missing CDR3, stop codons, out-of-frame junctions, or ambiguous translated residues. V3J clonotypes were defined by identical inferred V gene, J gene, and CDR3 amino acid sequence. The percentage overlap between two repertoires was calculated by dividing the number of shared unique clonotypes by the size of the smaller repertoire. Repertoire richness was assessed with RTK rarefaction, the Chao1 estimator, and Recon v2.1 estimates of unobserved clonotypes. TCRdb retrieved this table from immuneACCESS and kept in-frame rearrangements only. Not all clones are present; in checked studies, unresolved V genes account for under half, and no reason is known for the remainder. V and J calls and clone size come straight from that table; D and trimming were deduced from the DNA. This sample has 500,000 to 650,000 clones in its table, and around 76% of those were observed once. The top ten hold around 12% of the sample.

Beyond this particular receptor, the publication reports: Only blood was sampled, and tissue TCR repertoires likely differ from those in blood. Because the study included only a small number of donors, the genetic and exposure-history diversity represented was limited. Pairwise subsampling led to the expectation that sequencing depth would affect the degree of clonotype sharing among donors.

The sequenced sample consisted of PBMCs. This chain joins TRBV6-5 to TRBJ1-2; TRBD1 could be the D gene, as 5 bases match. The origin of this receptor is a middle-aged woman in good health. Some clones in this sample may be carry-over from other donors' samples. The DNA sequence reads TGTGCCAGCAGTTACGGGGGGTTCTACACCTTC. This yields the protein CASSYGGFYTF.